This T cell receptor beta chain was recovered during a study of Ad26.COV2.S vaccination and SARS-CoV-2 variants. In the study overall: The trial was COV1001 and the donor's arm was Ad26.COV2.S. In the study, Ad26.COV2.S was injected intramuscularly once, or twice 56 days apart. Study findings and constraints: Spike-specific CD8+ and CD4+ T cell responses reportedly showed substantial breadth after vaccination.

Assay used: immunoSEQ multiplex PCR; TCRdb lists only in-frame clones, some missing. The sample lists 300,000 to 400,000 clones, about 85% occurring once. Noted treatment: about 20 received Ad26.COV2.S at low or high dose, single or two shots; about five received placebo; per-sample allocation not given. Specimen acquisition occurred on day 63 following the initial vaccine or placebo injection. In Boston, the donor was an adult between 18-55 years of age. The length of the CDR3 is 11 residues. In germline, CDR1 is SGHNT, CDR2 YYREEE (reference sequence). Between the trimmed V and J ends, which lost 2 bases and 4 bases, there was a span of 3 bases. With regard to this clone: Its antigen is not identified.

The sequence was collected from a person between 18 and 65 years old who received the Ad26.COV2.S COVID-19 vaccine or a placebo. This rearrangement joins TRBV5-4 to TRBJ2-5; D not resolved. This material consisted of peripheral blood, taken in a trial of Ad26.COV2.S vaccine versus placebo. In DNA form, the CDR3 reads TGTGCCAGCAGCTTCCGAGAGACCCAGTACTTC. This encodes CASSFRETQYF.